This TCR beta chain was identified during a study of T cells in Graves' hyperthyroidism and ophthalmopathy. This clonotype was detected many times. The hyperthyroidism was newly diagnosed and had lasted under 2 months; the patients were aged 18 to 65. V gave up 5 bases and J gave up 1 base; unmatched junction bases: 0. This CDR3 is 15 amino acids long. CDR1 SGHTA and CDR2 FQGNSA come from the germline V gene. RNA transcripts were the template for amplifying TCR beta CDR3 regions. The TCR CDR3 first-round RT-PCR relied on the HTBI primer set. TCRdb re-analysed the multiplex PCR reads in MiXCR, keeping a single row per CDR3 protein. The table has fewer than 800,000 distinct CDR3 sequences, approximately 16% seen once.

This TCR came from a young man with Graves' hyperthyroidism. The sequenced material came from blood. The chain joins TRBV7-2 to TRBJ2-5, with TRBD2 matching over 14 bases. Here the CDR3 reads CASSGTSGSQETQYF. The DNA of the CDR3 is TGTGCCAGCAGCGGGACTAGCGGGAGCCAAGAGACCCAGTACTTC.